This T cell receptor beta chain appears in the sequencing data of a study of T cell changes during pregnancy in multiple sclerosis. Generated by immunoSEQ multiplex PCR, the TCRdb table keeps only in-frame clones and is missing some. Of some 70,000 clones in the sample, about 92% are singletons; the top ten hold roughly 3.2%. Losses at the gene ends were 1 base for V and 0 bases for J; bases not matched to a gene: 5. The length of the CDR3 is 16 residues. Germline V lookup: CDR1 SGHTA, CDR2 FQGNSA. Specimen: CD8+ T cells from peripheral blood mononuclear cells, collected in the third trimester of pregnancy. The V gene is TRBV7-2, the J gene TRBJ2-5, with 7 bases matching TRBD1. This clonotype was obtained from a female donor in good health, enrolled as a control in a pregnancy study. The CDR3, as DNA: TGTGCCAGCAGCTTAGGGGGGACAGCGTACCAAGAGACCCAGTACTTC. Translated: CASSLGGTAYQETQYF.